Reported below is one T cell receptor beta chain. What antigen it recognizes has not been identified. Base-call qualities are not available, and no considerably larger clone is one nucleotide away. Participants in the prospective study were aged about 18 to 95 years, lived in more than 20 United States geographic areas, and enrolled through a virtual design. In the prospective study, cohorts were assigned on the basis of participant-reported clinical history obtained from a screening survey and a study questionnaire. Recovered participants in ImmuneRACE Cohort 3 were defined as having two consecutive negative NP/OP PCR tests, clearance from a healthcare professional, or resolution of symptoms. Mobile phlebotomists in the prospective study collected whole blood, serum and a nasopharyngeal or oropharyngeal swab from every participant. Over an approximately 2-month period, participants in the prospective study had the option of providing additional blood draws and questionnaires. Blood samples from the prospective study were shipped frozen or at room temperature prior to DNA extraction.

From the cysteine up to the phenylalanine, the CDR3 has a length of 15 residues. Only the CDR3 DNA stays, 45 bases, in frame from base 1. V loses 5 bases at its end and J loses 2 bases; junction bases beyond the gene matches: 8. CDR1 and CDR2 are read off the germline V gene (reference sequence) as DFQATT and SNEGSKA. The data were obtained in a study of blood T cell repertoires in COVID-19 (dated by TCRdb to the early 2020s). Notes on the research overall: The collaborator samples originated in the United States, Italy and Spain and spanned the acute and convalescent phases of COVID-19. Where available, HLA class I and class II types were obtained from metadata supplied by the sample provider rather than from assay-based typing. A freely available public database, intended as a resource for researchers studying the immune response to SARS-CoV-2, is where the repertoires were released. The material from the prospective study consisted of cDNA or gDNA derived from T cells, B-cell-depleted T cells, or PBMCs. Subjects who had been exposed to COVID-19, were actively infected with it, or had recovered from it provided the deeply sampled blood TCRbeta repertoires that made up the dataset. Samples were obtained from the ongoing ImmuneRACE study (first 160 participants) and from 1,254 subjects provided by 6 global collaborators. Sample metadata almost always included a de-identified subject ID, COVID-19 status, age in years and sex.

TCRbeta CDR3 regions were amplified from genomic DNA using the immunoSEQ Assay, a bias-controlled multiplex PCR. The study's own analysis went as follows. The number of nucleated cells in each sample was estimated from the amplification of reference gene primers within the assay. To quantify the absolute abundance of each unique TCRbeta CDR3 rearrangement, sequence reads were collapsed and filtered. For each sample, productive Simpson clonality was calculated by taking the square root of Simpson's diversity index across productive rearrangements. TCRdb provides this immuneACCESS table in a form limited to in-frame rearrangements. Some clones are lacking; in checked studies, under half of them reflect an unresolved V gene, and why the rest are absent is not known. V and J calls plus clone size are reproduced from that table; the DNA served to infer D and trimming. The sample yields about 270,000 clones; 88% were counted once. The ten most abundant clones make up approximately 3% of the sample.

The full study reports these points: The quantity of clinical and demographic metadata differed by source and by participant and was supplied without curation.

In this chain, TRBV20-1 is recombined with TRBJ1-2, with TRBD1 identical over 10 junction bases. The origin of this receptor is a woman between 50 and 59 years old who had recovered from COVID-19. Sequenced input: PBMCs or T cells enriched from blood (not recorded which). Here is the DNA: TGCAGTGCTCGTGGTAGGGACAGGGGAAACTATGGCTACACCTTC. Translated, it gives CSARGRDRGNYGYTF.